This T cell receptor (beta chain) originates from a study of technical replicates of blood from several donors (dated by TCRdb to about 2017). Unmatched junction bases come to 3, with V trimmed by 2 bases and J by 5 bases. The germline V gene specifies SGDLS as CDR1 and YYNGEE as CDR2. Including the terminal cysteine and phenylalanine, the CDR3 comprises 13 residues. This entry keeps only the CDR3 DNA: 39 bases, framed from base 1. Concerning this clone itself: The target of this receptor is not known. There are no base qualities to consult, and no much larger clone falls within one base.

Libraries were constructed by the immunoSEQ multiplex PCR assay. TCRdb's version of the immuneACCESS table is confined to in-frame rearrangements and falls short of the full clone set. An unresolved V gene accounts for under half of the shortfall where checked; the remainder is of unknown origin. The sample table contains around 100,000 clones; only one count was recorded for around 96% of them. The ten most abundant clones make up roughly 0.35% of the sample. This TCR derives from a human donor in good health. The sample consisted of T cells isolated from PBMCs. The chain is assembled from TRBV9 and TRBJ2-7; 8 central bases correspond to TRBD1. The DNA is TGTGCCAGCAGCGTGGGGGGACAGGACGAGCAGTACTTC. Its protein is CASSVGGQDEQYF.